These T cell receptor beta chains were read from a single sample in a study of T cell responses to AZD1222 COVID-19 vaccine. Libraries were prepared by immunoSEQ multiplex PCR; TCRdb keeps only in-frame clonotypes and omits some of them. The sample has some 89,000 clones, roughly 90% seen once. Here the sequenced sample was peripheral blood, taken on day 0 of AZD1222 vaccination. The receptors were gathered from an adult in good health. CDR3s include the opening cysteine and the closing phenylalanine or tryptophan. The D gene is left open where the match is weak. Clone size appears in some rows only: once, few, many, or a class for an expanded clone.

d_call | j_call | clone_size | v_call | cdr3_length | cdr3_nt | cdr3_aa
TRBD1 | TRBJ1-2 | - | TRBV19 | 13 | TGTGCCAGTAGTTGGCAGGGGGCAAGTGGCTACACCTTC | CASSWQGASGYTF
TRBD1 | TRBJ1-4 | - | TRBV10-3 | 13 | TGTGCCACGGGACAGGCCCCTGATGAAAAACTGTTTTTT | CATGQAPDEKLFF
- | TRBJ2-7 | - | TRBV23-1 | 13 | TGCGCCAAAGGGCACCTGGGGGAGTACGAGCAGTACTTC | CAKGHLGEYEQYF
- | TRBJ1-5 | - | TRBV19 | 15 | TGTGCCAGTCTTCAACAGGGCTATAGCAATCAGCCCCAGCATTTT | CASLQQGYSNQPQHF
- | TRBJ2-1 | few | TRBV27 | 13 | TGTGCCAGCAGTTTATATGCCTACAATGAGCAGTTCTTC | CASSLYAYNEQFF
- | TRBJ1-2 | - | TRBV5-1 | 15 | TGCGCCAGCAGCACCGACAGTACCGTCTATGGCGGCTACACCTTC | CASSTDSTVYGGYTF
TRBD1 | TRBJ1-2 | - | TRBV3-1/TRBV3-2 | 14 | TGTGCCAGCAGCCAAGCAGGGGGCTCCTATGGCTACACCTTC | CASSQAGGSYGYTF
- | TRBJ1-4 | - | TRBV15 | 16 | TGTGCCACCAGCGCAAAGTTGGACAGAAATAATGAAAAACTGTTTTTT | CATSAKLDRNNEKLFF
- | TRBJ1-5 | - | TRBV27 | 13 | TGTGCCAGCAGTTTATCCCAAAATCAGCCCCAGCATTTT | CASSLSQNQPQHF
TRBD1 | TRBJ1-6 | few | TRBV7-3 | 14 | TGTGCCAGCAGCCGCGGACAGGGCAATTCACCCCTCCACTTT | CASSRGQGNSPLHF
- | TRBJ1-4 | - | TRBV28 | 12 | TGTGCCAGCACCGTTAGGCATGAAAAACTGTTTTTT | CASTVRHEKLFF
- | TRBJ2-7 | - | TRBV28 | 15 | TGTGCCAGCAGTTCGCCGGGACCGCCGAGGTACGAGCAGTACTTC | CASSSPGPPRYEQYF
- | TRBJ2-1 | - | TRBV4-1 | 12 | TGCGCCAGCAGCCAAGGGGGGTATGAGCAGTTCTTC | CASSQGGYEQFF
- | TRBJ1-1 | few | TRBV29-1 | 13 | TGCAGCGTTGAAAGGGGGGGTAACACTGAAGCTTTCTTT | CSVERGGNTEAFF
- | TRBJ2-1 | - | TRBV19 | 12 | TGTGCCAGTAGGGGCTTTTGGAATGAGCAGTTCTTC | CASRGFWNEQFF
- | TRBJ2-1 | - | TRBV24-1 | 12 | TGTGCCACCAGTGGGAACTGGAATGAGCAGTTCTTC | CATSGNWNEQFF
TRBD1 | TRBJ2-7 | - | TRBV7-9 | 14 | TGTGCCAGCAGCTATGGGGGACAGGGCTACGAGCAGTACTTC | CASSYGGQGYEQYF
- | TRBJ1-1 | - | TRBV11-1 | 12 | TGTGCCAGCAGCCGCCTGAACACTGAAGCTTTCTTT | CASSRLNTEAFF
TRBD2 | TRBJ2-1 | once | TRBV6-1 | 14 | TGTGCCAGCAGTGAGCCTAGCGGGAGGGGGGAGCAGTTCTTC | CASSEPSGRGEQFF
TRBD2 | TRBJ2-3 | - | TRBV7-2 | 14 | TGTGCCAGCAGACCCGGACTAGCGGCCGATACGCAGTATTTT | CASRPGLAADTQYF
TRBD2 | TRBJ2-3 | - | TRBV5-1 | 15 | TGCGCCAGCAGCTTGACTAGCGGCGTTACAGATACGCAGTATTTT | CASSLTSGVTDTQYF
- | TRBJ2-2 | - | TRBV27 | 14 | TGTGCCAGCAACCTGGGGCCTGGAGCCGGGGAGCTGTTTTTT | CASNLGPGAGELFF
- | TRBJ2-5 | once | TRBV29-1 | 14 | TGCAGCGTTGAAATTCCGGGGCACCAAGAGACCCAGTACTTC | CSVEIPGHQETQYF
TRBD1 | TRBJ2-3 | once | TRBV5-8 | 16 | TGTGCCAGCAGCGACGGACAGGGTCCGAACACAGATACGCAGTATTTT | CASSDGQGPNTDTQYF
- | TRBJ2-5 | - | TRBV5-4 | 13 | TGTGCCAGCAGCCGACGGAACCAAGAGACCCAGTACTTC | CASSRRNQETQYF
TRBD1 | TRBJ1-2 | - | TRBV5-1 | 14 | TGCGCCAGCAGCCTACAACAGGGGAACTATGGCTACACCTTC | CASSLQQGNYGYTF
TRBD1 | TRBJ2-3 | - | TRBV18 | 16 | TGTGCCAGCTCACCAGGACCGGGACAGGGAACAGATACGCAGTATTTT | CASSPGPGQGTDTQYF
- | TRBJ1-1 | - | TRBV20-1 | 11 | TGCAGTGCAACGGGTCCCAGGGAAGCTTTCTTT | CSATGPREAFF
TRBD1 | TRBJ1-5 | few | TRBV2 | 15 | TGTGCCAGCAGTTTAACAGGGGGAGTCAATCAGCCCCAGCATTTT | CASSLTGGVNQPQHF
TRBD1 | TRBJ1-4 | - | TRBV30 | 12 | TGTGCCTGTGACAGGGGGAGTGAAAAACTGTTTTTT | CACDRGSEKLFF
- | TRBJ1-5 | - | TRBV9 | 14 | TGTGCCAGCAGCGTAGGTCTGGGCAATCAGCCCCAGCATTTT | CASSVGLGNQPQHF
- | TRBJ1-5 | - | TRBV4-1 | 13 | TGCGCCAGCAGCCAGGCAGGGGATCAGCCCCAGCATTTT | CASSQAGDQPQHF
- | TRBJ2-7 | - | TRBV7-9 | 15 | TGTGCCAGCAGCTTATTGGGAGGATTCTCCTACGAGCAGTACTTC | CASSLLGGFSYEQYF
- | TRBJ1-2 | - | TRBV5-4 | 12 | TGTGCCAGCAGCTTGAAGGGTGTTGGCTACACCTTC | CASSLKGVGYTF
- | TRBJ1-5 | once | TRBV10-2 | 13 | TGCGCCATTTCACAGGCAAACAATCAGCCCCAGCATTTT | CAISQANNQPQHF
TRBD1 | TRBJ2-7 | - | TRBV7-8 | 15 | TGTGCCAGCAGCTTAGTCATGGACAGGGGGCACGAGCAGTACTTC | CASSLVMDRGHEQYF
- | TRBJ2-1 | - | TRBV21-1 | 16 | TGTGCCAGCAGCAAAGTTTATGGGACGGCCTACAATGAGCAGTTCTTC | CASSKVYGTAYNEQFF
- | TRBJ1-5 | - | TRBV2 | 14 | TGTGCCAGCAGTGAAGTCCAGGGTAATCAGCCCCAGCATTTT | CASSEVQGNQPQHF
TRBD1 | TRBJ1-5 | - | TRBV28 | 15 | TGTGCCAGCAGTCTCCGACAGGGGGCGCTTCAGCCCCAGCATTTT | CASSLRQGALQPQHF
- | TRBJ2-3 | - | TRBV5-1 | 11 | TGCGCCAGCAGCCGCACAGATACGCAGTATTTT | CASSRTDTQYF
- | TRBJ1-4 | - | TRBV11-2 | 14 | TGTGCCAGCAGCCTCAGGGTATCTAATGAAAAACTGTTTTTT | CASSLRVSNEKLFF
TRBD1 | TRBJ2-5 | - | TRBV5-1 | 15 | TGCGCCAGCAGCCCAACGACAGGGTACCAAGAGACCCAGTACTTC | CASSPTTGYQETQYF
- | TRBJ1-4 | - | TRBV9 | 15 | TGTGCCAGCAGCCCTGGACCTAACACAAATGAAAAACTGTTTTTT | CASSPGPNTNEKLFF
- | TRBJ2-3 | - | TRBV7-9 | 15 | TGTGCCAGCAGCTTAGATGGCTATTTCACAGATACGCAGTATTTT | CASSLDGYFTDTQYF
TRBD1 | TRBJ1-2 | - | TRBV2 | 14 | TGTGCCAGCAGAGAAGAGACAGGGAACTATGGCTACACCTTC | CASREETGNYGYTF
TRBD1 | TRBJ2-7 | - | TRBV7-9 | 15 | TGTGCCAGCAGCTTAAAGGACAGGGGGAACTACGAGCAGTACTTC | CASSLKDRGNYEQYF
TRBD1 | TRBJ1-4 | - | TRBV6-5 | 15 | TGTGCCAGCAGCGCCCTGACAGGGGGAAGTGAAAAACTGTTTTTT | CASSALTGGSEKLFF
TRBD1 | TRBJ1-6 | - | TRBV6-5 | 13 | TGTGCCAGCGTACAGGGGGCAAGGTCACCCCTCCACTTT | CASVQGARSPLHF
- | TRBJ1-1 | - | TRBV5-1 | 15 | TGCGCCAGCAGCTGGGCGGCAGGGGCGAACACTGAAGCTTTCTTT | CASSWAAGANTEAFF